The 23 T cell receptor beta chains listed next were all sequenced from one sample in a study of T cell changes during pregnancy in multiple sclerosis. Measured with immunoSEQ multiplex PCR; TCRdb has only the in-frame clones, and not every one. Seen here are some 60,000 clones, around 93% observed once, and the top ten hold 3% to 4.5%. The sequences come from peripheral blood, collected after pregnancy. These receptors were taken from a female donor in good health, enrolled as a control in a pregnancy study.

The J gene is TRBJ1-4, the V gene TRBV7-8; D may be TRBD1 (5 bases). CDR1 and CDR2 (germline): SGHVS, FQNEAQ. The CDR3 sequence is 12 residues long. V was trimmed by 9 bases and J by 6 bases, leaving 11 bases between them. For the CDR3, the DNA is TGTGCCAGTAGGGGATACGATGAAAAACTGTTTTTT. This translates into CASRGYDEKLFF.

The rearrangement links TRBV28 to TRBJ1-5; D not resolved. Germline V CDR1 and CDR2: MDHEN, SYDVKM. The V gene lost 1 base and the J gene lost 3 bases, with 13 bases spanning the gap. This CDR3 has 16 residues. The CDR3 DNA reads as TGTGCCAGCAGTTTATTGCCAGGTCACAACAATCAGCCCCAGCATTTT. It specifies CASSLLPGHNNQPQHF.

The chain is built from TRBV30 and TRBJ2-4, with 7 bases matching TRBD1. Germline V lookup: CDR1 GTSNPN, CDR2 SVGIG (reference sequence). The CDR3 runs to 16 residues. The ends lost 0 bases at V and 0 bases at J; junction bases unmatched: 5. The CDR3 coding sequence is TGTGCCTGGAGTGTAGGGACAGACCTAGCCAAAAACATTCAGTACTTC. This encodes CAWSVGTDLAKNIQYF.

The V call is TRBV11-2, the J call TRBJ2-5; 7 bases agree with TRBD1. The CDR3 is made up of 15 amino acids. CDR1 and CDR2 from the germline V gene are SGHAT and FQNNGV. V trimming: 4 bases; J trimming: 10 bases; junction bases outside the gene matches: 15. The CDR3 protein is CASSSDRVWLEGQYF. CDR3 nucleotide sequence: TGTGCCAGCAGCTCCGACAGGGTCTGGCTCGAAGGCCAGTACTTC.

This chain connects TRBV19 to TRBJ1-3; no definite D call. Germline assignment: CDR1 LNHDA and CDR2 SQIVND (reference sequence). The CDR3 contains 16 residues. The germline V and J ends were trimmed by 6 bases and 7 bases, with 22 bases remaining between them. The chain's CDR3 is CASREEATNYRNTIYF. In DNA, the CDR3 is TGTGCCAGTAGGGAGGAAGCCACCAATTATAGGAACACCATATATTTT. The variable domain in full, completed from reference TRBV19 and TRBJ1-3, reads DGGITQSPKYLFRKEGQNVTLSCEQNLNHDAMYWYRQDPGQGLRLIYYSQIVNDFQKGDIAEGYSVSREKKESFPLTVTSAQKNPTAFYLCASREEATNYRNTIYFGEGSWLTVV.

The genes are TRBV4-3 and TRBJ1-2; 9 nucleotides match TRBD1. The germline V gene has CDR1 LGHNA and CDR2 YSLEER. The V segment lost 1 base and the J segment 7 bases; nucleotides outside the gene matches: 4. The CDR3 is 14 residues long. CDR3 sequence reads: CASSQGDRAAGYTF. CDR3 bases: TGCGCCAGCAGCCAAGGGGACAGGGCCGCTGGCTACACCTTC.

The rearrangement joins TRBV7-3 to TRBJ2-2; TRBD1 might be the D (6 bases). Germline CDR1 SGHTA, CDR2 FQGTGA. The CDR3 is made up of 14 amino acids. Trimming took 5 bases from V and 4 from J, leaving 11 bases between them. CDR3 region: CASSPTGFTGELFF. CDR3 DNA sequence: TGTGCCAGCAGCCCAACAGGGTTCACCGGGGAGCTGTTTTTT. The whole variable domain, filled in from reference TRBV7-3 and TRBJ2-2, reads GAGVSQTPSNKVTEKGKYVELRCDPISGHTALYWYRQSLGQGPEFLIYFQGTGAADDSGLPNDRFFAVRPEGSVSTLKIQRTERGDSAVYLCASSPTGFTGELFFGEGSRLTVL.

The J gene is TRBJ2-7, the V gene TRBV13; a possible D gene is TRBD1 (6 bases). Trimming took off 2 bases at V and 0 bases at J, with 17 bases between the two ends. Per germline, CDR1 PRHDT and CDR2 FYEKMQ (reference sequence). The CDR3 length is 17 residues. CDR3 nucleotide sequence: TGTGCCAGCAGCTTAAGGAACCGGGACACACTCTCCTACGAGCAGTACTTC. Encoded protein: CASSLRNRDTLSYEQYF. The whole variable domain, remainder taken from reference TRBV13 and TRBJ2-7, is AAGVIQSPRHLIKEKRETATLKCYPIPRHDTVYWYQQGPGQDPQFLISFYEKMQSDKGSIPDRFSAQQFSDYHSELNMSSLELGDSALYFCASSLRNRDTLSYEQYFGPGTRLTVT.

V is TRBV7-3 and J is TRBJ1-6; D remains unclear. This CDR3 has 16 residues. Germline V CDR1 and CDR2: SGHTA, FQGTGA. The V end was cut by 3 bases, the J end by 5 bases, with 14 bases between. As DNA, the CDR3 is TGTGCCAGCAGCTTGACGGCAGGCCCTAATAATTCACCCCTCCACTTT. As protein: CASSLTAGPNNSPLHF.

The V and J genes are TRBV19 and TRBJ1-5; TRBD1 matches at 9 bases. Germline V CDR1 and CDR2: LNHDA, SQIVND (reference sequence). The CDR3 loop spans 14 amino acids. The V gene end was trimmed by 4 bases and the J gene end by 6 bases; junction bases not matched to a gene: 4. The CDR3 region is CASSTSDRGQPQHF. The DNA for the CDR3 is TGTGCCAGTAGTACCTCGGACAGGGGTCAGCCCCAGCATTTT.

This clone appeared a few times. DNA for the CDR3: TGTGCCAGCAGCCGGACTCTGGACCCGAACACTGAAGCTTTCTTT. This translates into CASSRTLDPNTEAFF. This chain connects TRBV6-1 to TRBJ1-1; no reliable D call. In germline, CDR1 is MNHNS, CDR2 SASEGT. The CDR3 sequence is 15 residues long. Deletions cut 6 bases from V and 1 base from J, with 15 bases between.

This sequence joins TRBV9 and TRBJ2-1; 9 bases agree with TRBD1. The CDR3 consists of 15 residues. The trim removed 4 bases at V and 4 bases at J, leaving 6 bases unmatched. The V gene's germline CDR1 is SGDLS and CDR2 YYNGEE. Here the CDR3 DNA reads TGTGCCAGCAGCTATTCGGGACAGGGTTACAATGAGCAGTTCTTC. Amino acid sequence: CASSYSGQGYNEQFF. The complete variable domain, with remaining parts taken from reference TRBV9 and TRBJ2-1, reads DSGVTQTPKHLITATGQRVTLRCSPRSGDLSVYWYQQSLDQGLQFLIQYYNGEERAKGNILERFSAQQFPDLHSELNLSSLELGDSALYFCASSYSGQGYNEQFFGPGTRLTVL.

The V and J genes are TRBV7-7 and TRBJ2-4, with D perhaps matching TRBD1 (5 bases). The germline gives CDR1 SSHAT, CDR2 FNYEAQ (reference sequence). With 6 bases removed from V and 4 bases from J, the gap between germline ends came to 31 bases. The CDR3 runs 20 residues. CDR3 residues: CASSTTGDKRDSMPKNIQYF. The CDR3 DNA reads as TGTGCCAGCAGTACAACCGGTGACAAGCGAGACAGCATGCCTAAAAACATTCAGTACTTC.

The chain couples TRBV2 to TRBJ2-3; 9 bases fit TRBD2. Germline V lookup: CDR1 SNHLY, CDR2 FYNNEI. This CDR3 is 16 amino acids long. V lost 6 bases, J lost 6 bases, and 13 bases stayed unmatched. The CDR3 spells CASRRIPGTSLDTQYF. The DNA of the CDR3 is TGTGCCAGCAGGCGGATTCCCGGGACTAGCCTGGATACGCAGTATTTT.

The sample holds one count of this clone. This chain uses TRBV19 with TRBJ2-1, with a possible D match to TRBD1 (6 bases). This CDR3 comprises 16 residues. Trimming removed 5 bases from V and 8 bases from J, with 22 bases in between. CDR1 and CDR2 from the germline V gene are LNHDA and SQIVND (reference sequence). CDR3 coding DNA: TGTGCCAGTAGTCAAGGGGGTGGCGAACTAGAGGATGAGCAGTTCTTC. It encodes CASSQGGGELEDEQFF.

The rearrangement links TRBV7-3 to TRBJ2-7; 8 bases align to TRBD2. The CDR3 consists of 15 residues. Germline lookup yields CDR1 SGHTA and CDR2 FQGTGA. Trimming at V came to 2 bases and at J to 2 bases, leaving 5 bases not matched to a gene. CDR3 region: CASSLFSGAAYEQYF. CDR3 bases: TGTGCCAGCAGCTTATTTAGCGGGGCCGCCTACGAGCAGTACTTC.

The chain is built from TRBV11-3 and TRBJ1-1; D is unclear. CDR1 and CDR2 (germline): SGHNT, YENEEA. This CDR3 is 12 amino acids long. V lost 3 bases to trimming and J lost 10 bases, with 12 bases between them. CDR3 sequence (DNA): TGTGCCAGCAGCTTCTCTCGGGAAGGAGCTTTCTTT. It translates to CASSFSREGAFF.

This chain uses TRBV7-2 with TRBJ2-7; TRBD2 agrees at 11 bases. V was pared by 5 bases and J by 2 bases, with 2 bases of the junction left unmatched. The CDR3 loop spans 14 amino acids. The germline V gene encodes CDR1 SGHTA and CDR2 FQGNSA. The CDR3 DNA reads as TGTGCCAGCAGCCTACTAGCGGGGGCCTACGAGCAGTACTTC. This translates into CASSLLAGAYEQYF.

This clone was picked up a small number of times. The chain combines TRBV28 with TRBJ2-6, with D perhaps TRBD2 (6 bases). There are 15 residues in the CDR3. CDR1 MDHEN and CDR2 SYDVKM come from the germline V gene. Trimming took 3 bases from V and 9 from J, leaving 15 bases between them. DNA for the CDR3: TGTGCCAGCAGTTTGGGTACGGGGGTGGTCAACGTCCTGACTTTC. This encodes CASSLGTGVVNVLTF.

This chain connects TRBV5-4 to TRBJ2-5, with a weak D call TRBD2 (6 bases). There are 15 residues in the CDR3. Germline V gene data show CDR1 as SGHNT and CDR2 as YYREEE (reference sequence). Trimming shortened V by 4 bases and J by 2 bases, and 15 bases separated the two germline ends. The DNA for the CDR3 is TGTGCCAGCAGCCCCGCGACTAGTGGGCAAGAGACCCAGTACTTC. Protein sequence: CASSPATSGQETQYF.

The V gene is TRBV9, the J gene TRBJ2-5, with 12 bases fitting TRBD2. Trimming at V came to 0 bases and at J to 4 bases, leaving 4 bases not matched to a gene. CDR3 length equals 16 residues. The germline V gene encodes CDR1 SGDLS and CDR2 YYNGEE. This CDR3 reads CASSVAAGLAGETQYF. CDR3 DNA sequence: TGTGCCAGCAGCGTAGCTGCGGGACTAGCGGGAGAGACCCAGTACTTC.

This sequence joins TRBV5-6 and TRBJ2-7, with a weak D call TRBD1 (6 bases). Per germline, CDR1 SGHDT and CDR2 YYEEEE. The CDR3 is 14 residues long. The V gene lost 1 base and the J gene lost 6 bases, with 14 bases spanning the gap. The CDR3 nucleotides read TGTGCCAGCAGCTTGTGGGGGCTGGGGAGCGAGCAGTACTTC. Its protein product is CASSLWGLGSEQYF.

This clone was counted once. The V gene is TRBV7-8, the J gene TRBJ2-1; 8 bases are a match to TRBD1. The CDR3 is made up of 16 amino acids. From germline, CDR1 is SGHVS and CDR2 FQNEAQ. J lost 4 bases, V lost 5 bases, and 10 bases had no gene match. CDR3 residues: CASSADRANLYNEQFF. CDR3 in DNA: TGTGCCAGCAGCGCGGACAGGGCGAACCTTTACAATGAGCAGTTCTTC.